This T cell receptor beta chain derives from a study of blood T cells in healthy people across ages. PCR was performed a second time for 7 to 11 cycles using a sample-barcoded 5' primer and a J-beta primer mix. TCRdb passed the 5' RACE reads through MiXCR, listing each CDR3 protein once. Here the sample spans roughly 720,000 distinct CDR3 sequences, around half being singletons. This CDR3 is built from 12 residues. Germline trimming cut 6 bases from V and 11 bases from J; bases unmatched to any gene: 8. Germline assignment: CDR1 MDHEN and CDR2 SYDVKM. The source is a man older than 75 in good health. Specimen: blood. The V gene is TRBV28, the J gene TRBJ2-5; 8 bases are a match to TRBD2. CDR3: CASSTLAEPQYF. The CDR3 DNA reads as TGTGCCAGCAGCACACTAGCGGAGCCGCAGTACTTC.